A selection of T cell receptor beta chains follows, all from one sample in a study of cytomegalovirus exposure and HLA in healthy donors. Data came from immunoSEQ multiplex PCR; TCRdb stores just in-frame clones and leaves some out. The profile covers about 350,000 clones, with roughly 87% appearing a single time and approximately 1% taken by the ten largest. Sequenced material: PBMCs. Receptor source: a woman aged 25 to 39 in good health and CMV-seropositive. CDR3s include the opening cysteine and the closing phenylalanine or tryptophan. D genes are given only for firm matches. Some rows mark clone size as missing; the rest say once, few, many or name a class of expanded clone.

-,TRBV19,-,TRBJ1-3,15,TGTGCCAGTAGTTCCGCGACCTACGCTGGAAACACCATATATTTT,CASSSATYAGNTIYF
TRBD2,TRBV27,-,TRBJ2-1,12,TGTGCCAGCCTGGGACTAGCTCGGGAGCAGTTCTTC,CASLGLAREQFF
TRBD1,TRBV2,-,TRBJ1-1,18,TGTGCCAGCAGTCCCCCCAGGGGGTGGCTAAGGGGAGACACTGAAGCTTTCTTT,CASSPPRGWLRGDTEAFF
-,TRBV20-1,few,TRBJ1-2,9,TGCAGGACGGGGAATGGCTACACCTTC,CRTGNGYTF
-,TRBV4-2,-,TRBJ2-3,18,TGTGCCAGCAGCCAAGTGAGCGGAGGGGTCTACGACACAGATACGCAGTATTTT,CASSQVSGGVYDTDTQYF
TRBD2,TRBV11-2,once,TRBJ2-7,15,TGTGCCAGCAGCATCTTACTAGCGGGGGACTACGAGCAGTACTTC,CASSILLAGDYEQYF
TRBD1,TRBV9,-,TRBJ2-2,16,TGTGCCAGCAGCCATCTTGACAGGGGAGTCACCGGGGAGCTGTTTTTT,CASSHLDRGVTGELFF
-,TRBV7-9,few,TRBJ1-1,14,TGTGCCAGCAGCTTAGACAGAAGAAACACTGAAGCTTTCTTT,CASSLDRRNTEAFF
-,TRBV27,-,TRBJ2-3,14,TGTGCCAGCAGAGAGGTCCCCGGGACAGATACGCAGTATTTT,CASREVPGTDTQYF
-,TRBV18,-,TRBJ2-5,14,TGTGCCAGCTCACCCGTGAGGGGACAAGAGACCCAGTACTTC,CASSPVRGQETQYF
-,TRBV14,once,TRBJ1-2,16,TGTGCCAGCAGCCAAGATTCAGCGTTCACTAACTATGGCTACACCTTC,CASSQDSAFTNYGYTF
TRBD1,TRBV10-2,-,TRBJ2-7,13,TGCGCCGGATCCGGGACAGGGGGTCTCGAGCAGTACTTC,CAGSGTGGLEQYF
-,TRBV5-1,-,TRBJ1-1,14,TGCGCCAGCAGCTTGGGACCTAGTAACACTGAAGCTTTCTTT,CASSLGPSNTEAFF
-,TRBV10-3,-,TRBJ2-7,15,TGTGCCATCAGTGCAAACCCGGGGGCTCAGGACGAGCAGTACTTC,CAISANPGAQDEQYF
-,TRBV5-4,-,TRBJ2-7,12,TGTGCCAGCAGCGTGACAGGTTACGAGCAGTACTTC,CASSVTGYEQYF
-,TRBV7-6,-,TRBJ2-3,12,TGTGCCAGCAGCCTCCAAGGAGATACGCAGTATTTT,CASSLQGDTQYF
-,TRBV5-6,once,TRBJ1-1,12,TGTGCCAGCAGCCGGGGGGACACTGAAGCTTTCTTT,CASSRGDTEAFF
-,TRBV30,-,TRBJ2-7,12,TGTGCCTGGAGCACCGGGCCCTACGAGCAGTACTTC,CAWSTGPYEQYF
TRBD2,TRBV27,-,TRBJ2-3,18,TGTGCCAGCAGACCCCTAGCGGGGCGGTTCGTTGGCACAGATACGCAGTATTTT,CASRPLAGRFVGTDTQYF
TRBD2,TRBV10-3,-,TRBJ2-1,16,TGTGCCATCAGCGGAACGGGGGGTCCAACATACAATGAGCAGTTCTTC,CAISGTGGPTYNEQFF
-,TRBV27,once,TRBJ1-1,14,TGTGCCAGCAGACCTATAGGACAGAAGCGGGCAGCTTTCTTT,CASRPIGQKRAAFF
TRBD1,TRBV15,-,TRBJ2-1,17,TGTGCCACCAGCTCCATTTTTGGACAGGGTTTAGACAATGAGCAGTTCTTC,CATSSIFGQGLDNEQFF
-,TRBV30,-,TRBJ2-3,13,TGTGCCTGGACACTAGTGGGCACAGATACGCAGTATTTT,CAWTLVGTDTQYF
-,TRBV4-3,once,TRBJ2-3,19,TGCGCCAGCAGCCAAGAAGGAGGGGCGGCCGGCATGGCGGGGGATACGCAGTATTTT,CASSQEGGAAGMAGDTQYF
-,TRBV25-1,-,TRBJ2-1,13,TGTGCCAGCAGTGGTATCAGGGGTAATGAGCAGTTCTTC,CASSGIRGNEQFF
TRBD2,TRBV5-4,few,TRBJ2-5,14,TGTGCCAGCAGCCCTTCGACTAGCACGGAGACCCAGTACTTC,CASSPSTSTETQYF
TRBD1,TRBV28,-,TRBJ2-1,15,TGTGCCAGCATCCCGACAGGGGCACCCTACAATGAGCAGTTCTTC,CASIPTGAPYNEQFF
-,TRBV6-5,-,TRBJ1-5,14,TGTGCCAGCAGCCCAGGGTACGGAGGTCAGCCCCAGCATTTT,CASSPGYGGQPQHF
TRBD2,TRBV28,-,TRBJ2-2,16,TGTGCCAGCAGCTCCCGGGGGGGCGTAGGCACCGGGGAGCTGTTTTTT,CASSSRGGVGTGELFF
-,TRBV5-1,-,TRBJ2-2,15,TGCGCCAGCAGCCCGCGACAGGGAGGAGCCGGGGAGCTGTTTTTT,CASSPRQGGAGELFF
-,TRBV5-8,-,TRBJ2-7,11,TGTGCCAGCATAGGGATTTACGAGCAGTACTTC,CASIGIYEQYF
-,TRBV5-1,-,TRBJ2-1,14,TGCGCCAGCAGCTTAGGGAGTTTGGACAATGAGCAGTTCTTC,CASSLGSLDNEQFF
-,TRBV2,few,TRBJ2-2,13,TGTGCCAGCAGTGAAGCGAGGGGCGGGGAGCTGTTTTTT,CASSEARGGELFF